This T cell receptor (beta chain) comes out of a study of blood T cell repertoires in COVID-19. Study background: PBMCs, B-cell-depleted T cells, or T cells provided the cDNA or gDNA that made up the material.

In the authors' workflow: Estimates of nucleated cell counts were drawn from the amplification of reference gene primers. Measured with immunoSEQ multiplex PCR; TCRdb has only the in-frame clones, and not every one. V and J calls and clone size are those listed in that table; D and trimming were worked out from the DNA. The sample shows about 320,000 clones, 85% of them seen only once. Recruits, aged roughly 18 to 90 years, lived in around 24 US areas. Participants classified as exposed had met a COVID-19 case within 2 weeks before study entry. This CDR3 has 12 residues. Looked up from germline, CDR1 is MDHEN and CDR2 is SYDVKM. V dropped 5 bases and J dropped 3 bases, with 4 bases sitting between them.

The receptor was isolated from a woman in her 30s who had been exposed to COVID-19. The chain recombines TRBV28 with TRBJ2-2, with unresolved D. Sequenced material: PBMCs or T cells enriched from blood (not recorded which). CDR3 DNA: TGTGCCAGCAGTACTGACACCGGGGAGCTGTTTTTT. It translates to CASSTDTGELFF. Supplemented by reference TRBV28 and TRBJ2-2, the full variable domain reads DVKVTQSSRYLVKRTGEKVFLECVQDMDHENMFWYRQDPGLGLRLIYFSYDVKMKEKGDIPEGYSVSREKKERFSLILESASTNQTSMYLCASSTDTGELFFGEGSRLTVL.